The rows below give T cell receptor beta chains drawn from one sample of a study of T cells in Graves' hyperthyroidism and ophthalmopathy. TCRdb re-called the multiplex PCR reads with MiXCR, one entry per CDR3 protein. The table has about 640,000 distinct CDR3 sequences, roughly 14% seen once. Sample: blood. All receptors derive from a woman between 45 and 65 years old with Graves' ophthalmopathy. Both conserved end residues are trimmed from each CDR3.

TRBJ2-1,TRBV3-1,ASSQGNSGRARDEQF
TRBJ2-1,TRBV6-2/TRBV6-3,ASSLLVRYYNEQF
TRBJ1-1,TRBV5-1,ASSSHSGGTEAF
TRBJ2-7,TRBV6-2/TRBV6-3,ASSYSPLAGEYEQY
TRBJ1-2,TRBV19,ASSIVRTTSRGYT
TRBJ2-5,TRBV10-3,AISDLGGLAETQY
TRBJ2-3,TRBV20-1,SARSGRGDTDTQY
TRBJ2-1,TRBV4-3,ASSPSGTGANEQF
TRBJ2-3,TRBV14,ASSQLAGGLVNTQY
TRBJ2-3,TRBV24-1,ATSDPGTSGRDTQY
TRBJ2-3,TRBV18,ASSPSIGQTSTDTQY
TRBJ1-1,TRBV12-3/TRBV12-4,ASRPNREDGTGDTEAF
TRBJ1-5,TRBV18,ASSETAISNQPQH
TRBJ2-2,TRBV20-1,SASYGAGAFTGELF
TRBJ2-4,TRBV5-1,ASSLAWDTVAKNIQY
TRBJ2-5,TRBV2,ASSPIAGVQETQY
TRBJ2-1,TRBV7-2,ASRSGRGLNEQF
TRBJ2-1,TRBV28,ASSFQGGGPRYNEQF
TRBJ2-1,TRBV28,ASSLYIWASGRGSYNEQF
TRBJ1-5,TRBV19,ASSIYARGGSNQPQH
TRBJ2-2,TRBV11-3,ASSLDLGSGELF
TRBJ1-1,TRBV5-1,ASSLAGHQGGF
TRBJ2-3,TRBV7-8,ASSLVFGGTDTQY
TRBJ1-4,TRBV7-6,ASSLAIGSDGKLF
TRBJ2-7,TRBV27,ASSLTGVRWQY
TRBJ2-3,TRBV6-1,ASSKDRGTDTQY
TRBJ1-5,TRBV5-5,ASSLSGRNGPQH
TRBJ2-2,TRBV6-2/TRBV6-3,ASSYPRLAGGRTGELF
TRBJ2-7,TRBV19,ASSAGAGSTYEQY
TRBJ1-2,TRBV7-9,ASSLGTRDRGSRGCGYT
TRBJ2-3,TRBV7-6,ASSPMTSTDTQY
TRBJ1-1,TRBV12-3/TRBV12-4,ASSLAPQGMLTEAF
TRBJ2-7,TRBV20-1,SASRLVGSEQY